Listed below are T cell receptor beta chains from one sample, sequenced in a study of early T cells in non-severe SARS-CoV-2 infection. Each CDR3 protein gets one entry after TCRdb re-called the 5' RACE reads with MiXCR. The table lists roughly 67,000 distinct CDR3 sequences, roughly 10% of them singletons. The material sequenced was whole blood. These receptors were collected from an adult who was a healthcare worker with PCR-confirmed SARS-CoV-2 infection or an uninfected control (not recorded which). Each CDR3 is given with its conserved first and last residue. The D gene is left open where the match is weak. Expanded clones get a size class; other rows say once, few or many, or leave the size out.

size	V	D	J	CDR3	DNA
few	TRBV5-4	-	TRBJ2-1	CASSSIAGHNEQFF	TGTGCCAGCAGCTCGATAGCAGGCCACAATGAGCAGTTCTTC
-	TRBV7-2	TRBD1	TRBJ1-1	CASSSDRVNLPFMNTEAFF	TGTGCCAGCAGCTCCGACAGGGTTAATCTGCCGTTCATGAACACTGAAGCTTTCTTT
-	TRBV5-1	-	TRBJ2-3	CASSLYGGISTDTQYF	TGCGCCAGCAGCTTGTACGGGGGAATAAGCACAGATACGCAGTATTTT
few	TRBV9	-	TRBJ2-3	CASSGQIYTDTQYF	TGTGCCAGCAGCGGACAGATATACACAGATACGCAGTATTTT
-	TRBV7-8	TRBD2	TRBJ2-1	CASSASWRESFNEQFF	TGTGCCAGCAGCGCCTCCTGGCGGGAGAGCTTTAATGAGCAGTTCTTC
few	TRBV9	-	TRBJ2-7	CASSISGSSYEQYF	TGTGCCAGCAGCATTAGCGGTTCCTCCTACGAGCAGTACTTC
-	TRBV29-1	-	TRBJ2-7	CSVGSLTGTLTYEQYF	TGCAGCGTTGGGTCCTTGACCGGGACTCTCACCTACGAGCAGTACTTC
few	TRBV2	TRBD2	TRBJ2-3	CASTDGQTTSGSTDTQYF	TGTGCCAGCACCGATGGGCAAACGACTAGCGGGAGCACAGATACGCAGTATTTT
few	TRBV9	-	TRBJ2-4	CASSPIGSAKNIQYF	TGTGCCAGCAGCCCGATAGGGTCCGCCAAAAACATTCAGTACTTC
-	TRBV20-1	TRBD2	TRBJ2-7	CSARDLRGLGNEQYF	TGCAGTGCTAGAGATTTGCGGGGACTAGGGAACGAGCAGTACTTC
many	TRBV19	-	TRBJ2-2	CASSFTAGELFF	TGTGCCAGTAGCTTCACGGCCGGGGAGCTGTTTTTT
many	TRBV5-1	-	TRBJ1-2	CASSFSRGRRDGYTF	TGCGCCAGCAGCTTTTCCCGGGGCAGGAGAGATGGCTACACCTTC
few	TRBV7-9	-	TRBJ2-3	CASTYSTDTQYF	TGTGCCAGCACGTACAGCACAGATACGCAGTATTTT
many	TRBV11-2	-	TRBJ1-2	CASSLGRDGYTF	TGTGCCAGCAGCTTAGGAAGGGATGGCTACACCTTC
-	TRBV29-1	-	TRBJ2-3	CSAKRGTDTQYF	TGCAGCGCTAAGCGGGGCACAGATACGCAGTATTTT
many	TRBV2	-	TRBJ2-1	CATVKRPLENEQFF	TGTGCCACCGTAAAGAGACCCTTAGAAAATGAGCAGTTCTTC